Many counts were recorded for the clone carrying this TCR beta chain. Antigen: not known. CDR3 length equals 11 residues. The germline CDR1 and CDR2 sequences are SGHRS and YFSETQ. With 4 bases removed from V and 3 bases from J, the gap between germline ends came to 4 bases. This record belongs to a study of Graves' ophthalmopathy and Graves' hyperthyroidism. Orbital computed tomography, thyroid ultrasound, TRAb, serum thyroxine and clinical symptoms formed the basis of diagnosis. Sampling around 10 ml of fresh peripheral blood provided the PBMCs. Study-level points and caveats: Classification of ophthalmopathy versus stable hyperthyroidism by a 13-signature model yielded approximately 90% sensitivity and around 80% specificity. In predicting ophthalmopathy progression, the model reached around 65% sensitivity and under 85% specificity.

Researchers took RNA transcripts and amplified TCR beta CDR3 regions from them. First-round RT-PCR with HTBI primers preceded a second-round multiplex PCR. TCRdb called the multiplex PCR reads again in MiXCR, with one record for every CDR3 protein. The sample has over 150,000 distinct CDR3 sequences, 30% to 45% seen once. Sequences were obtained from peripheral blood. The J gene is TRBJ2-5, the V gene TRBV5-1; D gene ambiguous. The clonotype originates from a woman in her forties with Graves' ophthalmopathy. For the CDR3, the DNA is TGCGCCAGCAGCAACGAAGAGACCCAGTACTTC. It yields the protein CASSNEETQYF. Full variable domain (outside the CDR3, taken from reference TRBV5-1 and TRBJ2-5): KAGVTQTPRYLIKTRGQQVTLSCSPISGHRSVSWYQQTPGQGLQFLFEYFSETQRNKGNFPGRFSGRQFSNSRSEMNVSTLELGDSALYLCASSNEETQYFGPGTRLLVL.